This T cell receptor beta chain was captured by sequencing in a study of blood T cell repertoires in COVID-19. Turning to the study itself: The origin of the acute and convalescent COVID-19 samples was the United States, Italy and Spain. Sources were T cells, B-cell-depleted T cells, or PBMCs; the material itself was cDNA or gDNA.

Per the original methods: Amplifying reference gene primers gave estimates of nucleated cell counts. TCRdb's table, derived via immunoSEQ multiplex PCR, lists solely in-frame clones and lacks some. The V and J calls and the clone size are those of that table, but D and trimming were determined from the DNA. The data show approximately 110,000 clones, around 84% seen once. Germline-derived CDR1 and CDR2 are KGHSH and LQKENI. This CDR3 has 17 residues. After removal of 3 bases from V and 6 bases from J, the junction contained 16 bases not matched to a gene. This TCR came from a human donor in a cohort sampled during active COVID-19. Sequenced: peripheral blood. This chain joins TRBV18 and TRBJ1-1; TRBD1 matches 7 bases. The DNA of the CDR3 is TGTGCCAGCTCACCCACAACTATACAGGGGAGGACGGCTGAAGCTTTCTTT. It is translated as CASSPTTIQGRTAEAFF.